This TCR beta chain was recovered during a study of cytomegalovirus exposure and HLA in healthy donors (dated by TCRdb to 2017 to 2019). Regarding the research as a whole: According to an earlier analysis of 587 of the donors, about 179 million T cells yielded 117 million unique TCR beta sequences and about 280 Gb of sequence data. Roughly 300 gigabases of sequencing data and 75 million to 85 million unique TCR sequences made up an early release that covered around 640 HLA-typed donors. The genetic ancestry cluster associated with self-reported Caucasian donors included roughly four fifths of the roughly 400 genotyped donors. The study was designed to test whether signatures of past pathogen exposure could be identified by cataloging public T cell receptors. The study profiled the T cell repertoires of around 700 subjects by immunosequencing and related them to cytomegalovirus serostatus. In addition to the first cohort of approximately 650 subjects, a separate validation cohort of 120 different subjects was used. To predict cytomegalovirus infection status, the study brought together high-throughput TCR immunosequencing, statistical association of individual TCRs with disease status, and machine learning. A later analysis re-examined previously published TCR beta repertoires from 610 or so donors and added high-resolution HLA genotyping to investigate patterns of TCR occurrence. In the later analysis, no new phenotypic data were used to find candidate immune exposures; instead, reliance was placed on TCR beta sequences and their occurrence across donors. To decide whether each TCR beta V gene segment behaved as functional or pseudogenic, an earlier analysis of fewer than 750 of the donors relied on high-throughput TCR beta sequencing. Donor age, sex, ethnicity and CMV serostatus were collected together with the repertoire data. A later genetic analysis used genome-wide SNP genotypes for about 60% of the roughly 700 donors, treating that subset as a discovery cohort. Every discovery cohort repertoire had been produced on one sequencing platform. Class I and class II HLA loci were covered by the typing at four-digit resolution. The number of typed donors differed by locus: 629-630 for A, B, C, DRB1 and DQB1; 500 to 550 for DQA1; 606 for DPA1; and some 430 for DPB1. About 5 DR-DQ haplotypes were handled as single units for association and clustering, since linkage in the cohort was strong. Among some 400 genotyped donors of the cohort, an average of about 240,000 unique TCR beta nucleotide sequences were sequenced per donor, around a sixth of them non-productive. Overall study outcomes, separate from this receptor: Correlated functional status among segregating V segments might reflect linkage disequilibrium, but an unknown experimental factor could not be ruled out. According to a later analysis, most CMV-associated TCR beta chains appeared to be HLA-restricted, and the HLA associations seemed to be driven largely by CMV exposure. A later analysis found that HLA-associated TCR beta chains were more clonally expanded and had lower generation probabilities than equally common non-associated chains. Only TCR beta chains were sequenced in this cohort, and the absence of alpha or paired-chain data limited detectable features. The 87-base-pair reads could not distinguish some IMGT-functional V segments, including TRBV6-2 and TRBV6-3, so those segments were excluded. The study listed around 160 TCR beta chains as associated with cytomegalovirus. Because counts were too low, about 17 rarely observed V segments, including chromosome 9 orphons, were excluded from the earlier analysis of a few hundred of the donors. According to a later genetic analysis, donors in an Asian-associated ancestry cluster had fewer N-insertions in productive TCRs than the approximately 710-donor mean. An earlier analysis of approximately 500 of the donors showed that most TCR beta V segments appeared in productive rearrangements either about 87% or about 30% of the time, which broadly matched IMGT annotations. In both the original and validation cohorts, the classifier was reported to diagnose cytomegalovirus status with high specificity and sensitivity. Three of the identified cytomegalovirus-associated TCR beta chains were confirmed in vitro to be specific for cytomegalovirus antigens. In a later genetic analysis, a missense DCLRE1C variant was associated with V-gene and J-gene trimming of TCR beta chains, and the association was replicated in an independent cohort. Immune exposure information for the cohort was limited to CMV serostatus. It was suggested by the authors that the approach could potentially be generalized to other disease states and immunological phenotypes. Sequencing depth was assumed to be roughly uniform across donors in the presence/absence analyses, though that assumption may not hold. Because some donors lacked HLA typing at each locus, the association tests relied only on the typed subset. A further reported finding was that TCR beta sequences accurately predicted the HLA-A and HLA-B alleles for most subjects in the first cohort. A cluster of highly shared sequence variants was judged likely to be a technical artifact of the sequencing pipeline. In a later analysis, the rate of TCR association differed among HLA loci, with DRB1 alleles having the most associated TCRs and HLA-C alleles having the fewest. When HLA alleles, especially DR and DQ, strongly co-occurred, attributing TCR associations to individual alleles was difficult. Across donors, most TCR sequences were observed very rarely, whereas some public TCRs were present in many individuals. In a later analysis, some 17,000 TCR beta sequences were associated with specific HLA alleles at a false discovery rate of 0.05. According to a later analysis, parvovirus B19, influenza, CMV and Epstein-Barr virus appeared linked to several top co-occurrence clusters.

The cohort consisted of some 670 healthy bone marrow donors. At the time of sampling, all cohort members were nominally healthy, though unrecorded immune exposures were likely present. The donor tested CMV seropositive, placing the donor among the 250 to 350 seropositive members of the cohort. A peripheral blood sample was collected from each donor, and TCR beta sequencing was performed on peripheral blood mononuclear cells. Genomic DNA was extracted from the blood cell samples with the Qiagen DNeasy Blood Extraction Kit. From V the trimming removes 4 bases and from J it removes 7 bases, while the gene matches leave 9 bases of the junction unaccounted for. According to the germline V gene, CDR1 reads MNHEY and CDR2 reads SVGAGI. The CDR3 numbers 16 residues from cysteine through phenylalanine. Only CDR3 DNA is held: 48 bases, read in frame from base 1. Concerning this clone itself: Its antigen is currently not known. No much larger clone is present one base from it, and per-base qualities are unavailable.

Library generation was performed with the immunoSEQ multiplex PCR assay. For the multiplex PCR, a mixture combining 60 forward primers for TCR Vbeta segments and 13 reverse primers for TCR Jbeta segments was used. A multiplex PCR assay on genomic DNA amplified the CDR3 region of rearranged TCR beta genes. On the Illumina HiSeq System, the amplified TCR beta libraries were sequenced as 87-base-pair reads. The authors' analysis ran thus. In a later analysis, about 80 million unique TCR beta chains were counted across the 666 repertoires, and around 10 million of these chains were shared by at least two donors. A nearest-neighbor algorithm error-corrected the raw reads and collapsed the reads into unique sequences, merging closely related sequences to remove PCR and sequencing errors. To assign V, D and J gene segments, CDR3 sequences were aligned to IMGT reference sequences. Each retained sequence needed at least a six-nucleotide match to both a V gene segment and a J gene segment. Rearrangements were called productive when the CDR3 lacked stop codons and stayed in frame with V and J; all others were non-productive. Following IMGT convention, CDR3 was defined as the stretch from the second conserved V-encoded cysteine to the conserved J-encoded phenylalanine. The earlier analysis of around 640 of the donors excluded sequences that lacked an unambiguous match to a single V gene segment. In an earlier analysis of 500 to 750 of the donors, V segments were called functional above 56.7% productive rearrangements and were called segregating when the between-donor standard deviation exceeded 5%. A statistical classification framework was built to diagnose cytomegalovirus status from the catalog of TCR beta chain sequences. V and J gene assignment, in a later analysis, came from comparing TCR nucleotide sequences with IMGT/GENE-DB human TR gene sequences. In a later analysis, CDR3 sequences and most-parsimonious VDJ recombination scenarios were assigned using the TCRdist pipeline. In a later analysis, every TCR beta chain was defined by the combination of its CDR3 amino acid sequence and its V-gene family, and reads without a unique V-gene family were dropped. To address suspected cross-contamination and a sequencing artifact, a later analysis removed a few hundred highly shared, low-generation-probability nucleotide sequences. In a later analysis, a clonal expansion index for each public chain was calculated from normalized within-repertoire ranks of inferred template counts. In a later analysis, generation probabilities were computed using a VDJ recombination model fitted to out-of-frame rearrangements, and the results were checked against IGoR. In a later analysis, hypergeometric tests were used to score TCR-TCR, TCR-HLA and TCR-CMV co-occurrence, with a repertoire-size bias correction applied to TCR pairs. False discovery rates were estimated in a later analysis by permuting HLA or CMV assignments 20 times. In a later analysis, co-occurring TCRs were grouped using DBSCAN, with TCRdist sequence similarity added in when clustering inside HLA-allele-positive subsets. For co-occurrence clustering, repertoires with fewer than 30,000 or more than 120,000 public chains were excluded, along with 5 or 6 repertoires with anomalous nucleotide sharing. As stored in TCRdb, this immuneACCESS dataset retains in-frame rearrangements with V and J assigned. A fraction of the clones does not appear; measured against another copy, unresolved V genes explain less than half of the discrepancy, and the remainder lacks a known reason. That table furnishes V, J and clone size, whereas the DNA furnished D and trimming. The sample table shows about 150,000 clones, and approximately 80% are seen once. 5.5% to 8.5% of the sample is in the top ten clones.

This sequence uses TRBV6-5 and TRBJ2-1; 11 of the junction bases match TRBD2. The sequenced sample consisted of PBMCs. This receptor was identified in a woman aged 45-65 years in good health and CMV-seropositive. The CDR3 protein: CASSSLAGGGGNEQFF. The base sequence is TGTGCCAGCAGTTCTTTAGCGGGGGGGGGTGGGAATGAGCAGTTCTTC.